A single sample is the source of the 18 T cell receptor beta chains below, sequenced in a study of blood T cell repertoires in COVID-19. Clones were read by immunoSEQ multiplex PCR, and TCRdb kept only the in-frame ones, dropping some. The sample yields a few hundred thousand clones, about 80% seen once. Source material: peripheral blood. Receptors were obtained from a person aged 65-85 years with COVID-19, enrolled during active disease.

In its sample, this clone was seen once. V usage is TRBV5-1 and J usage is TRBJ2-7; tentative D call: TRBD1 (6 bases). V lost 0 bases, J lost 2 bases, and 12 bases lay in between. CDR1 and CDR2 from the germline V gene are SGHRS and YFSETQ. This CDR3 comprises 15 residues. The CDR3 is CASSLVSGGPYEQYF. CDR3 nucleotides: TGCGCCAGCAGCTTGGTATCTGGGGGCCCCTACGAGCAGTACTTC.

The chain recombines TRBV7-2 with TRBJ1-3; D is uncertain. In germline, CDR1 is SGHTA, CDR2 FQGNSA. The CDR3 extends over 16 amino acids. The V end lost 0 bases, the J end lost 4 bases, and 13 bases lay between the germline ends. Written as DNA, the CDR3 is TGTGCCAGCAGCTTAGCGGTGCGGACTGGGGGAAACACCATATATTTT. This sequence encodes CASSLAVRTGGNTIYF.

The rearrangement uses TRBV28 and TRBJ2-1; 8 bases map to TRBD2. The CDR3 totals 14 residues. CDR1 is MDHEN, CDR2 SYDVKM, per germline. Unmatched junction bases numbered 7, after V lost 5 bases and J lost 7 bases. CDR3 protein: CASSQAGDFNEQFF. The CDR3 nucleotides read TGTGCCAGCAGTCAAGCGGGAGATTTTAATGAGCAGTTCTTC.

The J gene is TRBJ2-5, the V gene TRBV7-2; D is uncertain. Germline V gene sequence: CDR1 SGHTA, CDR2 FQGNSA. V dropped 5 bases and J dropped 5 bases, with 9 bases sitting between them. The CDR3 runs to 12 residues. This CDR3 is CASSVRWETQYF. The CDR3 nucleotides are TGTGCCAGCAGCGTGCGATGGGAGACCCAGTACTTC.

This chain connects TRBV7-2 to TRBJ1-2; D is possibly TRBD1 (5 bases). Germline assignment: CDR1 SGHTA and CDR2 FQGNSA. The germline V and J ends were trimmed by 5 bases and 6 bases, with 16 bases remaining between them. The CDR3 extends over 14 amino acids. CDR3 sequence: CASSPTWGDDGYTF. DNA of the CDR3: TGTGCCAGCAGCCCCACATGGGGGGACGATGGCTACACCTTC.

The J gene is TRBJ2-3, the V gene TRBV24-1, with TRBD1 identical over 10 bases. V lost 2 bases to trimming and J lost 3 bases; unmatched junction nucleotides: 4. This CDR3 comprises 16 residues. The V gene's germline CDR1 is KGHDR and CDR2 SFDVKD. The CDR3 nucleotides read TGTGCCACCAGTGATTGGGGGACAGGGGCGACAGATACGCAGTATTTT. The encoded protein is CATSDWGTGATDTQYF.

A few counts support this clone. The rearrangement uses TRBV7-2 and TRBJ2-2; maybe TRBD1 (5 bases). Germline V lookup: CDR1 SGHTA, CDR2 FQGNSA. The CDR3 totals 13 residues. Trimming removed 9 bases from V and 5 bases from J, with 13 bases in between. This chain's CDR3 is CARAPQGTGELFF. The CDR3 DNA follows: TGTGCCAGGGCTCCTCAGGGAACCGGGGAGCTGTTTTTT.

V is TRBV6-5 and J is TRBJ2-7, with TRBD2 identical over 7 bases. The CDR3 loop spans 12 amino acids. V shed 9 bases and J 2 bases; nucleotides not matched to a gene: 4. Germline V CDR1 and CDR2: MNHEY, SVGAGI. This CDR3 is CASGEGPYEQYF. CDR3 in DNA: TGTGCCAGTGGGGAGGGGCCCTACGAGCAGTACTTC.

The chain recombines TRBV5-5 with TRBJ1-4, with D possibly being TRBD1 (6 bases). Per the germline V gene, CDR1 is SGHKS and CDR2 is YYEKEE (reference sequence). The CDR3 sequence is 16 residues long. V lost 0 bases, J lost 9 bases, and 18 bases lay in between. CDR3 amino acids: CASSLGVTGSFQKLFF. DNA of the CDR3: TGTGCCAGCAGCTTGGGGGTCACAGGGAGCTTTCAAAAACTGTTTTTT.

V and J are TRBV11-2 and TRBJ1-1; the D is unclear. Germline V gene data show CDR1 as SGHAT and CDR2 as FQNNGV. Between the trimmed V and J ends, which lost 1 base and 1 base, there was a span of 4 bases. This CDR3 has 13 residues. CDR3 sequence: CASSLGRNTEAFF. CDR3 sequence (DNA): TGTGCCAGCAGCTTAGGTCGGAACACTGAAGCTTTCTTT.

The genes are TRBV9 and TRBJ2-1; 7 positions agree with TRBD2. Germline V CDR1 and CDR2: SGDLS, YYNGEE. V trimming: 0 bases; J trimming: 2 bases; junction bases outside the gene matches: 11. The CDR3 has 18 residues. The chain's CDR3 is CASSVDPRGGGAYNEQFF. The CDR3 DNA sequence: TGTGCCAGCAGCGTAGACCCTCGAGGCGGGGGAGCCTACAATGAGCAGTTCTTC.

The V call is TRBV15, the J call TRBJ2-1; 7 nucleotides agree with TRBD1. Trimming at V came to 2 bases and at J to 7 bases, leaving 14 bases not matched to a gene. This CDR3 has 17 residues. Germline V gives CDR1 LNHNV, CDR2 YYDKDF (reference sequence). The CDR3 nucleotides read TGTGCCACCAGCAGATACCAAGACAGGGCGCTTTCTAATGAGCAGTTCTTC. Its translation: CATSRYQDRALSNEQFF.

This clone was counted only a few times. The V gene is TRBV5-1, the J gene TRBJ1-6, with TRBD1 as a possible D gene (6 bases). Deletions cut 0 bases from V and 12 bases from J, with 16 bases between. Germline values: CDR1 SGHRS, CDR2 YFSETQ. The CDR3 sequence is 15 residues long. As DNA, the CDR3 is TGCGCCAGCAGCTTGGTTCCAGGGCCGGGACAACCCCTCCACTTT. It translates to CASSLVPGPGQPLHF.

J is TRBJ2-3 and V is TRBV7-6; the D is unclear. Germline V gene sequence: CDR1 SGHVS, CDR2 FNYEAQ. Deletions cut 0 bases from V and 3 bases from J, with 10 bases between. This CDR3 region has 15 residues. In nucleotides, the CDR3 is TGTGCCAGCAGCTTAGCGGATGGGCCTACAGATACGCAGTATTTT. Its protein product is CASSLADGPTDTQYF.

This chain uses TRBV5-8 with TRBJ1-2, with TRBD1 as a possible D gene (6 bases). This CDR3 spans 12 amino acids. The V end lost 7 bases, the J end lost 4 bases, and 11 bases lay between the germline ends. Germline values: CDR1 SGHTS, CDR2 YDEGEE. The CDR3 DNA sequence: TGTGCCAGCGCCCGGACAGCCTATGGCTACACCTTC. Residues: CASARTAYGYTF.

This clone has only one observation. The rearrangement uses TRBV5-4 and TRBJ1-6; D perhaps matches TRBD1 (6 bases). The CDR3 extends over 15 amino acids. Germline CDR1 and CDR2: SGHNT and YYREEE (reference sequence). The ends were cut back, 0 bases at V and 10 bases at J, with 14 bases in the middle. Here the CDR3 reads CASSLEGTSRSPLHF. The DNA for the CDR3 is TGTGCCAGCAGCTTGGAAGGGACATCACGATCACCCCTCCACTTT.

The chain is built from TRBV6-4 and TRBJ1-5, with TRBD1 as a possible D gene (6 bases). Germline-derived CDR1 and CDR2 are MRHNA and SNTAGT. Trimming cost V 0 bases and J 0 bases, with 27 bases left between them. The CDR3 loop spans 22 amino acids. The CDR3 DNA follows: TGTGCCAGCAGTGACTCGAGTCGCGTTGCCAGGGGTTCTCTTTTTAGCAATCAGCCCCAGCATTTT. Encoded protein: CASSDSSRVARGSLFSNQPQHF.

This clone has just a few counts. J is TRBJ2-4 and V is TRBV29-1; 9 positions match TRBD1. Germline V gives CDR1 SQVTM, CDR2 ANQGSEA. CDR3 length: 15 amino acids. V lost 2 bases, J lost 8 bases, and 10 bases stayed unmatched. CDR3 nucleotides: TGCAGCGTTGAACAAGGACAGGGGACGGGGTACATTCAGTACTTC. It specifies CSVEQGQGTGYIQYF.